This TCR beta chain was captured in a study of blood T cell repertoires in COVID-19. Profiling relied on immunoSEQ multiplex PCR, and the TCRdb table lists in-frame clones only, not all of them. The data contain approximately 150,000 clones, approximately 88% of them singletons. The cohort comprised adults aged 18 to 89 years residing in approximately 25 US areas. The length of the CDR3 is 18 residues. CDR1 MDHEN and CDR2 SYDVKM come from the germline V gene. Trimming at V came to 3 bases and at J to 0 bases, leaving 11 bases not matched to a gene. This clonotype was sampled from a man in his 70s who had been exposed to COVID-19. Sequencing was carried out using PBMCs or T cells enriched from blood (not recorded which). The rearrangement uses TRBV28 and TRBJ2-1; 7 nucleotides agree with TRBD2. Here the CDR3 reads CASSFPERTSSSYNEQFF. As DNA, the CDR3 is TGTGCCAGCAGTTTCCCTGAACGGACTAGTAGCTCCTACAATGAGCAGTTCTTC.